One T cell receptor beta chain is described in this entry. Recruitment covered some 25 US areas and drew participants whose ages spanned roughly 18 to 100 years. Researchers sorted participants into cohorts using their self-reported clinical history. Two negative PCRs, clearance, or symptom resolution characterized the recovered Cohort 3 donors. As handled by the study authors: Nucleated cell counts were estimated from reference gene primer amplification. Sequenced by immunoSEQ multiplex PCR; TCRdb stores in-frame clones only, minus some. V, J and clone size are taken as reported in that table, and D and trimming were inferred from the DNA itself. Among a few hundred thousand clones, around 89% were seen once, and the ten largest hold about 1.7%. Trimming took 4 bases from V and 2 from J, leaving 6 bases between them. The CDR3 sequence is 12 residues long. CDR1 SGHDT and CDR2 YYEEEE come from the germline V gene.

The data were taken from a study of blood T cell repertoires in COVID-19. Sequencing used PBMCs or T cells enriched from blood (not recorded which). J is TRBJ1-2 and V is TRBV5-6, with a possible D match to TRBD1 (5 bases). The clonotype was recovered from a woman in her thirties or forties who had recovered from COVID-19. The DNA of the CDR3 is TGTGCCAGCAGCCCAGGGAACTATGGCTACACCTTC. Translating it yields CASSPGNYGYTF.